This TCR beta chain was found in a study of tumor-infiltrating lymphocytes in primary liver carcinoma. Study in general: Staged T1-T3 N0M0, the tumors had sizes that ranged from about 4.2 to 11 cm across. Samples returned roughly 3.5 to 7.13 million productive TCRbeta reads, a yield that was similar across tissue types.

Regarding this clonotype: Antigen specificity is unknown. The junction and the germline gene differ at one end; a read error may be behind it.

Co-extracted RNA and DNA came from 20-30 mg of unsorted bulk tissue. Starting material of 500 to 600 ng total RNA yielded TCR beta cDNA via a constant-region primer. Three nested multiplex PCR rounds of slightly modified ARM-PCR generated TCR beta libraries. TCRdb re-called the multiplex PCR reads through MiXCR, storing one row per CDR3 protein. Here the sample spans about 37,000 distinct CDR3 sequences, 60% to 80% being singletons. Findings of the study overall: Paired tumor-adjacent and tumor-blood samples overlapped less than tumor region pairs did.

This sequence originates from a man in his forties with primary liver carcinoma and hepatitis B virus infection. Specimen: tumor-adjacent normal liver tissue.

The CDR3 region has the DNA TGCAGTGCTAGAGCTGTGAGGGGCGAGGCAGAGATCCAGTACTTC. This codes for CSARAVRGEAEIQYF. The V and J genes are TRBV20-1 and TRBJ2-5; D is perhaps TRBD1 or TRBD2 (5 bases each). Germline values: CDR1 DFQATT, CDR2 SNEGSKA (reference sequence). The CDR3 has 15 amino acids.